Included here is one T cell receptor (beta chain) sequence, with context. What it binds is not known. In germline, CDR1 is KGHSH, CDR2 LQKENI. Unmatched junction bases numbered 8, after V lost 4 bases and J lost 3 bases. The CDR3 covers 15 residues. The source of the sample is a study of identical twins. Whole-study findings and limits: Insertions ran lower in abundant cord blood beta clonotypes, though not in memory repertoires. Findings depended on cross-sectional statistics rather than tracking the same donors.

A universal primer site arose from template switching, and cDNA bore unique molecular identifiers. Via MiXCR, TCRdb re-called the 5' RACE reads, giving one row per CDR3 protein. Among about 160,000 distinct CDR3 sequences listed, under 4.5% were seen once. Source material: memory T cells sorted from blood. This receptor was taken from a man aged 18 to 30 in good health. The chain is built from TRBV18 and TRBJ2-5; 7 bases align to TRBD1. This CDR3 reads CASSRTGTDKETQYF. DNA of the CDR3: TGTGCCAGCTCACGTACCGGGACAGACAAAGAGACCCAGTACTTC. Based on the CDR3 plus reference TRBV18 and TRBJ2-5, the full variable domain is NAGVMQNPRHLVRRRGQEARLRCSPMKGHSHVYWYRQLPEEGLKFMVYLQKENIIDESGMPKERFSAEFPKEGPSILRIQQVVRGDSAAYFCASSRTGTDKETQYFGPGTRLLVL.